These 32 T cell receptor beta chains were sequenced from one sample in a study of Ad26.COV2.S vaccination and SARS-CoV-2 variants. The treatment denotes: roughly 19 received Ad26.COV2.S at low or high dose, single or two shots; about 5 received placebo; per-sample allocation not given. Samples were taken on day 63 after the first vaccine or placebo injection. The assay was immunoSEQ multiplex PCR, and TCRdb's table has in-frame clones only and misses some. The sample consists of about 320,000 clones, around 85% of them appearing once. Sequenced material: peripheral blood, taken in a trial of Ad26.COV2.S vaccine versus placebo. These receptors all come from a person between 18 and 65 years old who received the Ad26.COV2.S COVID-19 vaccine or a placebo.

The rearrangement uses TRBV7-3 and TRBJ1-2; 10 bases agree with TRBD1. The ends lost 1 base at V and 7 bases at J; junction bases unmatched: 9. The CDR3 has 16 amino acids. The germline V gene has CDR1 SGHTA and CDR2 FQGTGA. CDR3 in DNA: TGTGCCAGCAGCTTAAAAGGGACAGGGGCCGGGGGTGGCTACACCTTC. Translating gives CASSLKGTGAGGGYTF.

This sequence joins TRBV6-6 and TRBJ1-2, with D possibly being TRBD1 (6 bases). CDR1 is MNHNY, CDR2 SVGAGI, per germline (reference sequence). This CDR3 is built from 16 residues. Trimming left V 5 bases short and J 6 bases short, with 22 bases between. The CDR3 is CASSTFRDKKTNGYTF. The CDR3 DNA reads as TGTGCCAGCAGTACCTTCCGGGACAAGAAAACTAATGGCTACACCTTC.

The chain carries TRBV7-8 and TRBJ1-1, with a tentative D call TRBD1 (6 bases). Germline CDR1 SGHVS, CDR2 FQNEAQ. CDR3 length: 16 amino acids. The V end was cut by 3 bases, the J end by 3 bases, with 17 bases between. CDR3 DNA sequence: TGTGCCAGCAGCTTCGACCGGGGGGCTTACGACACTGAAGCTTTCTTT. Translated, it gives CASSFDRGAYDTEAFF.

This chain connects TRBV9 to TRBJ2-5; D tentatively fits TRBD1 or TRBD2 (5 bases each). The CDR3 covers 14 residues. Trimming removed 0 bases at V and 5 bases at J, with 11 bases between. The germline CDR1 and CDR2 sequences are SGDLS and YYNGEE. The CDR3 DNA reads as TGTGCCAGCAGCGTAGGAACGGGGCGGGAGACCCAGTACTTC. Encoded protein: CASSVGTGRETQYF.

The V call is TRBV28, the J call TRBJ1-1; D is perhaps TRBD1 (6 bases). Germline V gives CDR1 MDHEN, CDR2 SYDVKM. The CDR3 consists of 15 residues. V lost 4 bases, J lost 0 bases, and 12 bases lay in between. This CDR3 reads CASSSPGHLNTEAFF. The CDR3 DNA reads TGTGCCAGCAGTTCTCCGGGACACCTGAACACTGAAGCTTTCTTT.

In its sample, this clone was seen once. The CDR3 region is CATSQGYTEAFF. CDR3 sequence (DNA): TGTGCCACCAGTCAGGGATACACTGAAGCTTTCTTT. The J gene is TRBJ1-1, the V gene TRBV24-1; weak D call: TRBD1 (5 bases). Germline V gives CDR1 KGHDR, CDR2 SFDVKD. The V and J ends lost 6 bases and 3 bases respectively, with 7 bases between them. The CDR3 is 12 residues long.

The rearrangement uses TRBV28 and TRBJ2-7; TRBD1 aligns across 11 bases. This CDR3 is 16 amino acids long. Trimming removed 4 bases from V and 0 bases from J; junction bases left unmatched: 5. The germline CDR1 and CDR2 sequences are MDHEN and SYDVKM. The CDR3 sequence is CASSSLDRGPSYEQYF. In nucleotides, the CDR3 is TGTGCCAGCAGTTCCCTGGACAGGGGGCCCTCCTACGAGCAGTACTTC.

V usage is TRBV7-9 and J usage is TRBJ1-1; D is undetermined. The CDR3 length is 15 residues. The germline V and J ends were trimmed by 5 bases and 3 bases, with 16 bases remaining between them. The V gene's germline CDR1 is SEHNR and CDR2 FQNEAQ (reference sequence). This CDR3 is CASSLRVLRDTEAFF. The CDR3 nucleotides read TGTGCCAGCAGCCTCCGGGTCCTGAGGGACACTGAAGCTTTCTTT.

The chain recombines TRBV3-1 (or the pseudogene TRBV3-2) with TRBJ1-2; 8 bases match TRBD1. From germline, CDR1 is LGHDT and CDR2 YNNKEL (reference sequence). The CDR3 extends over 13 amino acids. The trim removed 4 bases at V and 7 bases at J, leaving 5 bases unmatched. The CDR3 sequence: CASSPRTGGGYTF. The DNA for the CDR3 is TGTGCCAGCAGCCCCAGAACAGGGGGTGGCTACACCTTC.

V usage is TRBV3-1 (or the pseudogene TRBV3-2) and J usage is TRBJ1-1; D is unresolved. The CDR3 is 14 residues long. Germline CDR1 and CDR2: LGHDT and YNNKEL (reference sequence). The V and J ends lost 0 bases and 14 bases respectively, with 19 bases between them. The CDR3 loop reads CASSQDRASPRSFF. The CDR3, as DNA: TGTGCCAGCAGCCAAGATCGGGCTAGCCCAAGAAGCTTCTTT.

This chain links TRBV3-1 (or the pseudogene TRBV3-2) with TRBJ2-1; TRBD2 matches at 8 bases. The CDR3 has 19 amino acids. The trim removed 1 base at V and 0 bases at J, leaving 11 bases unmatched. The germline V gene encodes CDR1 LGHDT and CDR2 YNNKEL (reference sequence). The CDR3 coding sequence is TGTGCCAGCAGCCAAGGGGTGGGGTTGGCGGGGGGCTCCTACAATGAGCAGTTCTTC. Encoded protein: CASSQGVGLAGGSYNEQFF.

This clone has a handful of counts. This chain connects TRBV15 to TRBJ2-7, with D perhaps matching TRBD1 (6 bases). This CDR3 has 13 residues. The germline gives CDR1 LNHNV, CDR2 YYDKDF (reference sequence). The V gene lost 5 bases and the J gene lost 0 bases, with 8 bases spanning the gap. The CDR3 protein is CATSRDNSYEQYF. The CDR3 nucleotides are TGTGCCACCAGCCGGGACAACTCCTACGAGCAGTACTTC.

The rearrangement joins TRBV5-1 to TRBJ1-2; D is perhaps TRBD1 (5 bases). The germline V gene encodes CDR1 SGHRS and CDR2 YFSETQ. This CDR3 region has 15 residues. Trimming removed 1 base from V and 5 bases from J, with 15 bases in between. CDR3 nucleotide sequence: TGCGCCAGCAGCTTGAGTGGGGAGGGGCCTTATGGCTACACCTTC. It codes for CASSLSGEGPYGYTF. Complete variable domain (other parts from reference TRBV5-1 and TRBJ1-2): KAGVTQTPRYLIKTRGQQVTLSCSPISGHRSVSWYQQTPGQGLQFLFEYFSETQRNKGNFPGRFSGRQFSNSRSEMNVSTLELGDSALYLCASSLSGEGPYGYTFGSGTRLTVV.

The chain employs TRBV2 and TRBJ2-7; TRBD1 might be the D (6 bases). Trimming removed 10 bases from V and 2 bases from J, with 15 bases in between. The V gene's germline CDR1 is SNHLY and CDR2 FYNNEI. The CDR3 is 13 residues long. The CDR3 bases are TGTGCCACCGACACGAGACAGGCCTACGAGCAGTACTTC. It is translated as CATDTRQAYEQYF.

This clone was seen a few times. The chain recombines TRBV5-6 with TRBJ1-1, with 9 positions matching TRBD1. The CDR3 is made up of 16 amino acids. CDR1 and CDR2 from the germline V gene are SGHDT and YYEEEE. The V and J ends lost 0 bases and 0 bases, in that order; junction bases with no gene match: 3. Written as DNA, the CDR3 is TGTGCCAGCAGCTTGGTCGGGACAGGGATGAACACTGAAGCTTTCTTT. It specifies CASSLVGTGMNTEAFF.

This sequence joins TRBV4-1 and TRBJ2-1, with 10 bases aligning to TRBD2. This CDR3 region has 15 residues. CDR1 and CDR2 from the germline V gene are MGHRA and YSYEKL. V dropped 4 bases and J dropped 8; count of bases not matched to a gene: 8. CDR3 coding DNA: TGCGCCAGCAGCCGCCTAGCGGGGGCCGGGGATGAGCAGTTCTTC. Its protein product is CASSRLAGAGDEQFF.

The chain has TRBV7-2 and TRBJ1-6; tentatively, D is TRBD1 (5 bases). Trimming removed 6 bases from V and 9 bases from J, with 15 bases in between. The CDR3 contains 14 residues. Germline V CDR1 and CDR2: SGHTA, FQGNSA. The CDR3 DNA reads as TGTGCCAGCAGGGAAGCGGGGCCTCCTTCACCCCTCCACTTT. Amino acids: CASREAGPPSPLHF.

The CDR3 reads CASSTGGGLHGYTF. As DNA, the CDR3 is TGTGCCAGCAGCACGGGGGGGGGCCTCCATGGCTACACCTTC. The chain uses TRBV7-2 and TRBJ1-2; weak D call: TRBD1 (6 bases). V lost 5 bases and J 6 bases, leaving 16 bases between the germline ends. The CDR3 totals 14 residues. The germline gives CDR1 SGHTA, CDR2 FQGNSA.

The chain is built from TRBV28 and TRBJ2-7; D not resolved. Germline assignment: CDR1 MDHEN and CDR2 SYDVKM. V lost 2 bases and J 2 bases, leaving 10 bases between the germline ends. This CDR3 is built from 14 residues. The CDR3 bases are TGTGCCAGCAGTTTACACGCCCAGGCCTACGAGCAGTACTTC. Its protein product is CASSLHAQAYEQYF.

The rearrangement uses TRBV7-8 and TRBJ1-5; D gene uncertain. This CDR3 spans 16 amino acids. Trimming took 2 bases from V and 4 from J, leaving 15 bases between them. The germline CDR1 and CDR2 sequences are SGHVS and FQNEAQ. CDR3 sequence reads: CASSLMRVLGNQPQHF. The CDR3, as DNA: TGTGCCAGCAGCTTAATGAGGGTACTAGGGAATCAGCCCCAGCATTTT. Filled out from reference TRBV7-8 and TRBJ1-5, the complete variable domain reads GAGVSQSPRYKVAKRGQDVALRCDPISGHVSLFWYQQALGQGPEFLTYFQNEAQLDKSGLPSDRFFAERPEGSVSTLKIQRTQQEDSAVYLCASSLMRVLGNQPQHFGDGTRLSIL.

J is TRBJ2-1 and V is TRBV7-2; the D gene is possibly TRBD2 (6 bases). This CDR3 contains 16 residues. Germline lookup yields CDR1 SGHTA and CDR2 FQGNSA. V lost 5 bases and J lost 6, with 20 bases in between. DNA for the CDR3: TGTGCCAGCAGCCCCCGGGGCGGAGCGGGTATCAATGAGCAGTTCTTC. As protein: CASSPRGGAGINEQFF. The variable domain in full, with the rest retrieved from reference TRBV7-2 and TRBJ2-1, is GAGVSQSPSNKVTEKGKDVELRCDPISGHTALYWYRQSLGQGLEFLIYFQGNSAPDKSGLPSDRFSAERTGGSVSTLTIQRTQQEDSAVYLCASSPRGGAGINEQFFGPGTRLTVL.

J is TRBJ2-5 and V is TRBV2, with 9 bases fitting TRBD2. The V segment lost 3 bases and the J segment 5 bases; nucleotides outside the gene matches: 7. Germline V gene data show CDR1 as SNHLY and CDR2 as FYNNEI. The CDR3 is 15 amino acids. The CDR3 DNA sequence: TGTGCCAGCAGTGAGGCTAGCGGGGCAGGGGAGACCCAGTACTTC. Amino acids: CASSEASGAGETQYF.

This sequence joins TRBV4-1 and TRBJ2-7, with TRBD1 matching 9 bases. There are 14 residues in the CDR3. With 5 bases clipped from V and 4 bases from J, the junction kept 6 bases outside the gene matches. Looked up from germline, CDR1 is MGHRA and CDR2 is YSYEKL. The CDR3 region is CASSKPGQGYEQYF. CDR3 DNA: TGCGCCAGCAGCAAGCCGGGACAGGGATACGAGCAGTACTTC.

The V gene is TRBV4-1, the J gene TRBJ1-3, with D hard to call. Germline V gene data show CDR1 as MGHRA and CDR2 as YSYEKL. The CDR3 length is 17 residues. Trimming removed 0 bases at V and 1 base at J, with 13 bases between. CDR3 DNA sequence: TGCGCCAGCAGCCAAGAATTCGGTCCCGGGTCTGGAAACACCATATATTTT. This codes for CASSQEFGPGSGNTIYF.

The chain is built from TRBV3-1 (or the pseudogene TRBV3-2) and TRBJ1-2; D gene uncertain. With 0 bases removed from V and 3 bases from J, the gap between germline ends came to 14 bases. Germline V lookup: CDR1 LGHDT, CDR2 YNNKEL (reference sequence). CDR3 length: 16 amino acids. This chain's CDR3 is CASSQDSTARYYGYTF. Written as DNA, the CDR3 is TGTGCCAGCAGCCAAGACTCTACAGCCAGGTACTATGGCTACACCTTC.

V usage is TRBV11-1 and J usage is TRBJ2-5; D is undetermined. Germline V CDR1 and CDR2: SGHAT, FQDESV (reference sequence). CDR3 length equals 14 residues. Deletions cut 4 bases from V and 4 bases from J, with 13 bases between. CDR3: CASSSGPVRETQYF. CDR3 in DNA: TGTGCCAGCAGCTCAGGACCAGTAAGAGAGACCCAGTACTTC.

The chain has TRBV15 and TRBJ2-7, with a possible D match to TRBD1 (5 bases). The CDR3 is made up of 17 amino acids. Germline V lookup: CDR1 LNHNV, CDR2 YYDKDF (reference sequence). V lost 4 bases and J 3 bases, leaving 22 bases between the germline ends. The CDR3, as DNA: TGTGCCACCAGCAAAGCAAGGGGCGAATTAATTATCTACGAGCAGTACTTC. As protein: CATSKARGELIIYEQYF.

This sequence joins TRBV19 and TRBJ2-7, with D hard to call. CDR1 LNHDA and CDR2 SQIVND come from the germline V gene (reference sequence). With 5 bases removed from V and 5 bases from J, the gap between germline ends came to 13 bases. The CDR3 spans 13 residues. In DNA, the CDR3 is TGTGCCAGTAGTGACGAGAGCATGGACGAGCAGTACTTC. Amino acid sequence: CASSDESMDEQYF.

The chain links TRBV27 to TRBJ2-3; D may match TRBD1 or TRBD2 (5 bases each). Trimming took off 2 bases at V and 1 base at J, with 10 bases between the two ends. This CDR3 has 15 residues. The germline CDR1 and CDR2 sequences are MNHEY and SMNVEV (reference sequence). CDR3 in amino acids: CASSLLLGRTDTQYF. The CDR3 region has the DNA TGTGCCAGCAGTTTACTTCTGGGACGCACAGATACGCAGTATTTT.

V is TRBV7-9 and J is TRBJ1-3; D is unclear. The germline CDR1 and CDR2 sequences are SEHNR and FQNEAQ (reference sequence). V gave up 4 bases and J gave up 0 bases, with 10 bases separating them. The CDR3 covers 15 residues. Here the CDR3 reads CASSYSMSSGNTIYF. The DNA for the CDR3 is TGTGCCAGCAGCTATTCAATGTCCTCTGGAAACACCATATATTTT.

The chain links TRBV27 to TRBJ1-5; D gene ambiguous. Germline lookup yields CDR1 MNHEY and CDR2 SMNVEV (reference sequence). The CDR3 covers 16 residues. Trimming cost V 3 bases and J 1 base, with 13 bases left between them. CDR3 sequence reads: CASSLTRGYSNQPQHF. CDR3 coding DNA: TGTGCCAGCAGTTTGACTCGGGGTTACAGCAATCAGCCCCAGCATTTT.

This clone was seen a few times. The chain has TRBV7-9 and TRBJ1-1; possible D gene TRBD1, 6 bases. Germline CDR1 reads SEHNR; CDR2 reads FQNEAQ (reference sequence). The V and J ends lost 8 bases and 1 base respectively, with 20 bases between them. The CDR3 extends over 16 amino acids. The CDR3 protein is CASLLLRGAGNTEAFF. CDR3 in DNA: TGTGCCAGCCTACTTCTACGGGGGGCAGGGAACACTGAAGCTTTCTTT.